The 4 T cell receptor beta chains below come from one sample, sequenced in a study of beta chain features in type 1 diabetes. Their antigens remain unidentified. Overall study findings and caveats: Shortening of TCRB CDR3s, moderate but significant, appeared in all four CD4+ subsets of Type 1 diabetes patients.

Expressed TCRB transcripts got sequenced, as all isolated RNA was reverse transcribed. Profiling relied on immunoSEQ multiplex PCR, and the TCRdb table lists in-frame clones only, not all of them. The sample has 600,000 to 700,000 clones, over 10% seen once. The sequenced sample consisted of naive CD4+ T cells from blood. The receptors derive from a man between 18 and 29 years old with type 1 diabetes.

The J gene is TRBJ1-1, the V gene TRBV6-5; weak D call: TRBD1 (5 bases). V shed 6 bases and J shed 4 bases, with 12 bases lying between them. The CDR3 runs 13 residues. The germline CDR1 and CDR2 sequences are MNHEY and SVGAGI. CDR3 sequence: CASRTGGSTEAFF. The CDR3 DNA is TGTGCCAGCAGGACTGGGGGGAGCACTGAAGCTTTCTTT.

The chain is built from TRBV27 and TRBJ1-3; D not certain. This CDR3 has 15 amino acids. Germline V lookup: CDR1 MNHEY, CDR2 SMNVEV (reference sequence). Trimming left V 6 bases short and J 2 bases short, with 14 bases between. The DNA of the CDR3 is TGTGCCAGCAGCCTATGGGGTGAACCTGGAAACACCATATATTTT. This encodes CASSLWGEPGNTIYF.

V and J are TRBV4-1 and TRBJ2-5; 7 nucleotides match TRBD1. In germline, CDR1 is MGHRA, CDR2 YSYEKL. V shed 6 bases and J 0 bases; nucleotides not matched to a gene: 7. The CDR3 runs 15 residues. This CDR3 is CASRAGTANQETQYF. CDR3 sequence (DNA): TGCGCCAGCAGGGCCGGGACAGCCAACCAAGAGACCCAGTACTTC.

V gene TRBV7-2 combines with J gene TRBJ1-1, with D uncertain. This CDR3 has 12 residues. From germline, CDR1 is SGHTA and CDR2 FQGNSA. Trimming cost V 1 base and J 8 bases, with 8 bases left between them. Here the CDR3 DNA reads TGTGCCAGCAGCTTAGTCGGAGGGGAAGCTTTCTTT. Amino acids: CASSLVGGEAFF.